This TCR beta chain was recovered during a study of T cell changes during pregnancy in multiple sclerosis. Repertoires were generated with immunoSEQ multiplex PCR, while TCRdb's copy carries only in-frame clones and drops some. The sample yields around 34,000 clones, about 90% seen once. CDR3 length equals 10 residues. Germline V gene data show CDR1 as MRHNA and CDR2 as SNTAGT. Trimming removed 3 bases from V and 9 bases from J, with 5 bases in between. The sample was CD8+ T cells from peripheral blood mononuclear cells, taken after pregnancy. The receptor was isolated from a female donor with multiple sclerosis, enrolled in a pregnancy study. The chain recombines TRBV6-4 with TRBJ2-5; no clear D. The CDR3 here is CASSEGAQYF. The DNA of the CDR3 is TGTGCCAGCAGTGAGGGCGCCCAGTACTTC.